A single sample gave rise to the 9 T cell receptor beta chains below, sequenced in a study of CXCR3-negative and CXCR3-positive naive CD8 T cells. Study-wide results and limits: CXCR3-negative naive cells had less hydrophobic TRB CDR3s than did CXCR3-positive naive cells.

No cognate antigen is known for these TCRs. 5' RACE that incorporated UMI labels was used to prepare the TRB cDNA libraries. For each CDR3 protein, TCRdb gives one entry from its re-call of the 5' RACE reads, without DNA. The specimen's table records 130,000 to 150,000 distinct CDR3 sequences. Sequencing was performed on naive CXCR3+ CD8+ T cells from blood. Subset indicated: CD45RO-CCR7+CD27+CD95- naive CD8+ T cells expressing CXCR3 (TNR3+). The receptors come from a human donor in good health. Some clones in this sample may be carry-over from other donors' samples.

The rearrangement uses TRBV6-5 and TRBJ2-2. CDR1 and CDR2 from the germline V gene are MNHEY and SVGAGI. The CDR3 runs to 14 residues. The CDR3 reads CASSMYGDTGELFF.

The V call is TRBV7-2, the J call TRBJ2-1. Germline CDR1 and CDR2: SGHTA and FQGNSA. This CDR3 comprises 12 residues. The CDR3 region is CASSLENNEQFF.

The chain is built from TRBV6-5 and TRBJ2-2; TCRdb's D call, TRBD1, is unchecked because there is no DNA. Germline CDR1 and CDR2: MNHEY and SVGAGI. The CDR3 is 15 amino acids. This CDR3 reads CASSYSDRVAGELFF.

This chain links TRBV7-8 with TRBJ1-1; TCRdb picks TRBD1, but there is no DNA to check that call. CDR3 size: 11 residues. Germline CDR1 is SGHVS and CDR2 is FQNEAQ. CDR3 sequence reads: CASRWGAEAFF.

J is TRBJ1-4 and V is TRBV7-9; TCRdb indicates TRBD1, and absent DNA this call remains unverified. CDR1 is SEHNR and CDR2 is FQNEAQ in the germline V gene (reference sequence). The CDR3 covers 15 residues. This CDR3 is CASSSVQGVNEKLFF.

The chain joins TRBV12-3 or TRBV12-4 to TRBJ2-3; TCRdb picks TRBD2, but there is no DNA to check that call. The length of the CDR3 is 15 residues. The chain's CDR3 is CASSLGTLITDTQYF.

CDR3 protein: CASSDSPGADTEAFF. The chain carries TRBV6-4 and TRBJ1-1; the D call of TRBD1 rests on TCRdb alone, since no DNA is present to check it. Germline V gene sequence: CDR1 MRHNA, CDR2 SNTAGT. The CDR3 contains 15 residues.

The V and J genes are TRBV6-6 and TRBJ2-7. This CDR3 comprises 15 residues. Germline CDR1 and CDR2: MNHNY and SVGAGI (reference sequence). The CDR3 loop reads CASRPSLSGSYEQYF.

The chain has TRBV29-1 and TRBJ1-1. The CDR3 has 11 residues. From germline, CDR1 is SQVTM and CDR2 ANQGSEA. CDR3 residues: CSVEYSTEAFF.